The rows below give T cell receptor beta chains drawn from one sample of a study of neoadjuvant anti-PD-1 for oral cavity cancer. Profiled with immunoSEQ multiplex PCR; TCRdb holds only in-frame clones, not every one. The sample yields 80,000 to 95,000 clones, 70% to 85% seen once. Material: PBMCs, obtained before nivolumab (anti-PD-1) treatment. All receptors come from a person between 40 and 80 years old with oral cavity squamous cell carcinoma. CDR3s include the opening cysteine and the closing phenylalanine or tryptophan. The D gene is left open where the match is weak. Not all rows give a size; the values are once, few, many and, for expanded clones, a class.

D gene	V gene	clone size	J gene	CDR3 DNA	CDR3 protein
TRBD2	TRBV14	.	TRBJ2-1	TGTGCCAGCAGCCTAAGTAGCGGGAGGTTGGATGAGCAGTTCTTC	CASSLSSGRLDEQFF
TRBD2	TRBV5-4	.	TRBJ2-1	TGTGCCAGCAGCCTGCGTGTGAGCGGGATTTCCTCCTACAATGAGCAGTTCTTC	CASSLRVSGISSYNEQFF
.	TRBV6-5	.	TRBJ2-7	TGTGCCAGCTCATCACAGGGAGCCTACGAGCAGTACTTC	CASSSQGAYEQYF
.	TRBV29-1	.	TRBJ2-3	TGCAGCGGCAACGCCAGGACCGGTCGTGATACGCAGTATTTT	CSGNARTGRDTQYF
.	TRBV7-2	.	TRBJ2-7	TGTGCCAGCAGCTTAAAGGCGGGATCTACCTACGAGCAGTACTTC	CASSLKAGSTYEQYF
.	TRBV5-1	.	TRBJ2-7	TGCGCCAGCAGCTTTTTAGGGCGGGCGGAGAGCGAGCAGTACTTC	CASSFLGRAESEQYF
.	TRBV7-3	.	TRBJ1-3	TGTGCCAGCAGCTTAGATCCCCCGGGCTCTGGAAACACCATATATTTT	CASSLDPPGSGNTIYF
.	TRBV5-5	many	TRBJ2-7	TGTGCCAGCAGTCCCGGGACCCCGGTGCACGAGCAGTACTTC	CASSPGTPVHEQYF
.	TRBV12-5	once	TRBJ1-5	TGTGCTAGTGGGGAGGAATACAGGGTCCCCAAACCCAATCAGCCCCAGCATTTT	CASGEEYRVPKPNQPQHF
.	TRBV10-2	.	TRBJ2-7	TGCGCCAGCATCGGGGCGGTTGCCTACGAGCAGTACTTC	CASIGAVAYEQYF
TRBD1	TRBV6-1	.	TRBJ1-5	TGTGCCAGCTTAGCCGGACAGGGCAATCAGCCCCAGCATTTT	CASLAGQGNQPQHF
.	TRBV27	few	TRBJ2-7	TGTGCCAGCAGTTTACTCGGCGACTACGAGCAGTACTTC	CASSLLGDYEQYF
TRBD2	TRBV27	.	TRBJ2-5	TGTGCCAGCAGTTTAGGAGGCGGACTAGCGGGTCAGACCCAGTACTTC	CASSLGGGLAGQTQYF
.	TRBV30	.	TRBJ2-7	TGTGCCTGGACAGGAAGTGGGTACGAGCAGTACTTC	CAWTGSGYEQYF
TRBD1	TRBV7-3	.	TRBJ2-1	TGTGCCAGCAGCTTAACAGTTGGGACAGGTGTCTACAATGAGCAGTTCTTC	CASSLTVGTGVYNEQFF
TRBD2	TRBV18	.	TRBJ2-7	TGTGCCAGCTCACTAGCGGGAGGCCCCTACGAGCAGTACTTC	CASSLAGGPYEQYF
TRBD2	TRBV2	.	TRBJ2-5	TGTGCCAGCAGCGGACTAGGAGAGACCCAGTACTTC	CASSGLGETQYF
.	TRBV7-8	.	TRBJ2-5	TGTGCCAGCAGCTTGGTGAACACTGTGGGCCAAGAGACCCAGTACTTC	CASSLVNTVGQETQYF
.	TRBV30	.	TRBJ2-2	TGTGCCTGCCTCCAGGTGGGACTCCCAAACCTAAACACCGGGGAGCTGTTTTTT	CACLQVGLPNLNTGELFF
TRBD1	TRBV30	.	TRBJ1-1	TGTGCCTCGACGGACAGGGGGAAGTTGAAAGCTTTCTTT	CASTDRGKLKAFF
.	TRBV6-1	.	TRBJ2-7	TGTGCCAGCAGTGAGGACTGGTCCTACGAGCAGTACTTC	CASSEDWSYEQYF
.	TRBV29-1	.	TRBJ2-5	TGCAGCGGGGGCTGGGTTCAGGAGACCCAGTACTTC	CSGGWVQETQYF
.	TRBV19	few	TRBJ1-5	TGTGCCAGTGTAGACGGATTCAAGGGGCCCCAGCATTTT	CASVDGFKGPQHF
TRBD1	TRBV4-1	.	TRBJ1-2	TGCGCCAGCAGCCAAACAGGGGGCTACGGCTACACCTTC	CASSQTGGYGYTF
.	TRBV30	.	TRBJ2-5	TGTGCCTGGAGCACCACTTGGGTCCAAGAGACCCAGTACTTC	CAWSTTWVQETQYF
TRBD2	TRBV11-2	few	TRBJ2-3	TGTGCCAGCAGCCCCCCGGGGGGGAGGAGGTTCGCTAGCACAGATACGCAGTATTTT	CASSPPGGRRFASTDTQYF
.	TRBV5-6	once	TRBJ2-2	TGTGCCAGCAGCCCCGACTGGGGCACCGGGGAGCTGTTTTTT	CASSPDWGTGELFF
.	TRBV7-3	.	TRBJ2-2	TGTGCCAGCAGCTCGACAGCGAACACCGGGGAGCTGTTTTTT	CASSSTANTGELFF
.	TRBV7-2	.	TRBJ1-5	TGTGCCAGCAGCTCGTTATATCAGCCCCAGCATTTT	CASSSLYQPQHF